A selection of T cell receptor beta chains follows, all from one sample in a study of prognosis after radiotherapy for stage I lung cancer. MiXCR, run by TCRdb on the multiplex PCR reads, gives a single entry per CDR3 protein. The data show roughly 14,000 distinct CDR3 sequences, just under 30% seen once. This material consisted of PBMCs, taken before or after stereotactic body radiation therapy (not recorded which). These receptors all stem from a donor over 45 with non-small cell lung cancer. CDR3s include the opening cysteine and the closing phenylalanine or tryptophan. The D gene is left open where the match is weak. Some rows have no size entry. The others give once, few or many, or a class for an expanded clone.

v_call,clone_size,d_call,j_call,cdr3_aa,cdr3_nt
TRBV18,many,.,TRBJ2-5,CASSRDRKETQYF,TGTGCCAGCTCACGTGACAGAAAAGAGACCCAGTACTTC
TRBV29-1,many,.,TRBJ2-3,CSVRADSTDTQYF,TGCAGCGTTAGGGCGGATAGCACAGATACGCAGTATTTT
TRBV28,medium-sized,TRBD2,TRBJ2-5,CASTPVGGGETQYF,TGTGCCAGCACCCCCGTGGGGGGAGGGGAGACCCAGTACTTC
TRBV6-9,large,.,TRBJ2-7,CASSYSQAGVYEQYF,TGTGCCAGCAGTTACTCCCAGGCAGGGGTTTACGAGCAGTACTTC
TRBV6-2/TRBV6-3,once,TRBD1,TRBJ1-2,CASNIRDSGVRGYTF,TGTGCCAGCAATATCCGGGACAGTGGTGTTAGGGGCTACACCTTC
TRBV4-1,many,.,TRBJ2-5,CASSQDPYRAPETQYF,TGCGCCAGCAGCCAAGATCCGTATAGGGCCCCCGAGACCCAGTACTTC
TRBV18,medium-sized,.,TRBJ1-4,CASSPPTGPNEKLFF,TGTGCCAGCTCACCACCGACAGGTCCTAATGAAAAACTGTTTTTT
TRBV20-1,many,TRBD2,TRBJ2-3,CSADPGLAGGTDTQYF,TGCAGTGCGGATCCGGGACTAGCGGGAGGGACAGATACGCAGTATTTT
TRBV28,many,.,TRBJ2-5,CASSLPGIETQYF,TGTGCCAGCAGTTTACCTGGAATAGAGACCCAGTACTTC
TRBV7-8,many,.,TRBJ1-1,CASAGSGEAFF,TGTGCCAGCGCAGGGTCCGGGGAAGCTTTCTTT
TRBV4-1,medium-sized,.,TRBJ2-2,CASSPPLSGDGGELFF,TGCGCCAGCAGCCCTCCCTTGTCGGGTGACGGCGGGGAGCTGTTTTTT
TRBV19,.,.,TRBJ1-5,CASSIVTDTQHF,TGTGCCAGTAGTATCGTCACAGATACGCAGCATTTT
TRBV2,many,TRBD2,TRBJ2-1,CASSRLALYEQFF,TGTGCCAGCAGCAGACTAGCCTTGTATGAGCAGTTCTTC
TRBV19,many,TRBD1,TRBJ2-5,CASSTGQDETQYF,TGTGCCAGTAGTACCGGACAGGACGAGACCCAGTACTTC
TRBV4-2,few,.,TRBJ2-4,CASSQDWGNIQYF,TGTGCCAGCAGCCAAGACTGGGGGAACATTCAGTACTTC
TRBV2,many,TRBD1,TRBJ1-4,CASSSTGTGDEKLFF,TGTGCCAGCAGTTCCACCGGGACAGGGGATGAAAAACTGTTTTTT
TRBV7-9,.,TRBD1,TRBJ2-2,CASSSDRGFSGELFF,TGTGCCAGCAGCTCGGACAGGGGGTTTTCCGGGGAGCTGTTTTTT
TRBV27,large,TRBD1,TRBJ2-7,CASSPGQGVHEQYF,TGTGCCAGCAGTCCGGGACAGGGTGTCCACGAGCAGTACTTC
TRBV6-5,medium-sized,.,TRBJ2-7,CASSSPLGYEQYF,TGTGCCAGCAGTTCGCCCCTAGGGTACGAGCAGTACTTC
TRBV6-1,medium-sized,.,TRBJ1-6,CASLGSTSKNSPLHF,TGTGCCAGCCTCGGGTCCACTAGCAAGAATTCACCCCTCCACTTT
TRBV11-2,.,TRBD2,TRBJ2-1,CASSLVGTRVYEQFF,TGTGCCAGCAGCTTAGTTGGGACTAGGGTGTATGAGCAGTTCTTC
TRBV2,many,.,TRBJ1-6,CASSETDIDNSPLHF,TGTGCCAGCAGTGAAACGGACATTGATAATTCACCCCTCCACTTT
TRBV9,.,.,TRBJ2-1,CASSRTGGGLSSSYNELFF,TGTGCCAGCAGCCGCACTGGGGGTGGACTATCTAGCTCCTACAATGAGCTGTTCTTC
TRBV19,many,.,TRBJ2-2,CASSIKQAFPGELFF,TGTGCCAGTAGTATTAAACAGGCGTTCCCCGGGGAGCTGTTTTTT
TRBV13,many,.,TRBJ2-7,CASTRRGRNEQYF,TGTGCCAGCACGAGGCGGGGGCGGAACGAGCAGTACTTC
TRBV28,medium-sized,.,TRBJ2-7,CASSPRRGHAEQYF,TGTGCCAGCAGCCCCCGGCGGGGCCACGCGGAGCAGTACTTC